These T cell receptor beta chains were read from a single sample in a study of shared clonotypes between healthy human individuals. Clones were read by immunoSEQ multiplex PCR, and TCRdb kept only the in-frame ones, dropping some. The sample includes about 680,000 clones, 92% seen only once; the top ten take more than 20%. Sequenced sample: naive CD8+ T cells sorted from blood. These receptors all stem from a man aged 30 to 39 in good health. CDR3s include the opening cysteine and the closing phenylalanine or tryptophan. D genes are given only for firm matches. The size field is filled for only some rows; it gives once, few, many or a size class.

CDR3 protein: CASSLYGGQWYEQYF
CDR3 DNA: TGTGCCAGCAGCTTGTATGGGGGCCAGTGGTACGAGCAGTACTTC
clone size: .
D gene: .
J gene: TRBJ2-7
V gene: TRBV5-5

CDR3 protein: CASSGYTLAGNTGELFF
CDR3 DNA: TGTGCCAGCAGCGGGTATACACTAGCGGGAAACACCGGGGAGCTGTTTTTT
clone size: .
D gene: TRBD2
J gene: TRBJ2-2
V gene: TRBV9

CDR3 protein: CASSYSPGGPSGNTIYF
CDR3 DNA: TGTGCCAGCAGCTACTCCCCAGGGGGCCCGTCTGGAAACACCATATATTTT
clone size: .
D gene: TRBD1
J gene: TRBJ1-3
V gene: TRBV11-2

CDR3 protein: CASSLPRAGNTIYF
CDR3 DNA: TGTGCCAGCAGCTTACCGAGGGCTGGAAACACCATATATTTT
clone size: .
D gene: .
J gene: TRBJ1-3
V gene: TRBV13

CDR3 protein: CASSLGTLSGGQGYTF
CDR3 DNA: TGTGCCAGCAGCTTAGGGACCCTAAGCGGGGGCCAAGGCTACACCTTC
clone size: .
D gene: .
J gene: TRBJ1-2
V gene: TRBV13

CDR3 protein: CASSEAWDGYNEQFF
CDR3 DNA: TGTGCCAGCAGTGAAGCGTGGGACGGCTACAATGAGCAGTTCTTC
clone size: .
D gene: .
J gene: TRBJ2-1
V gene: TRBV2

CDR3 protein: CASSFGLADYNEQFF
CDR3 DNA: TGTGCCAGCAGTTTCGGCCTAGCGGATTACAATGAGCAGTTCTTC
clone size: .
D gene: TRBD2
J gene: TRBJ2-1
V gene: TRBV28

CDR3 protein: CASSPQGGGNEQYF
CDR3 DNA: TGCGCCAGCAGCCCCCAGGGAGGGGGCAACGAGCAGTACTTC
clone size: once
D gene: .
J gene: TRBJ2-7
V gene: TRBV4-3

CDR3 protein: CASNPGLGGYTF
CDR3 DNA: TGTGCCAGCAACCCAGGGTTGGGTGGCTACACCTTC
clone size: .
D gene: .
J gene: TRBJ1-2
V gene: TRBV5-4

CDR3 protein: CASNGGTAGGPSEQYF
CDR3 DNA: TGTGCCAGCAATGGTGGGACGGCGGGAGGGCCAAGTGAGCAGTACTTC
clone size: .
D gene: TRBD2
J gene: TRBJ2-7
V gene: TRBV2

CDR3 protein: CASSLRHSSTYEQYF
CDR3 DNA: TGCGCCAGCAGCTTAAGACACTCCTCGACCTACGAGCAGTACTTC
clone size: .
D gene: .
J gene: TRBJ2-7
V gene: TRBV5-1

CDR3 protein: CASRGQGIHIQYF
CDR3 DNA: TGTGCCAGCAGAGGACAGGGTATCCACATTCAGTACTTC
clone size: .
D gene: TRBD1
J gene: TRBJ2-4
V gene: TRBV28

CDR3 protein: CASSYGRNYEQYF
CDR3 DNA: TGTGCCAGCAGCTATGGAAGGAATTACGAGCAGTACTTC
clone size: .
D gene: .
J gene: TRBJ2-7
V gene: TRBV13

CDR3 protein: CASSYSGSSYEQYF
CDR3 DNA: TGTGCCAGCAGCTATAGCGGGAGCTCCTACGAGCAGTACTTC
clone size: .
D gene: TRBD2
J gene: TRBJ2-7
V gene: TRBV9

CDR3 protein: CASSGRAGVQGLDEQFF
CDR3 DNA: TGTGCCAGCAGTGGCCGGGCAGGGGTACAGGGTCTGGATGAGCAGTTCTTC
clone size: .
D gene: .
J gene: TRBJ2-1
V gene: TRBV6-1

CDR3 protein: CASSAPGLAGYEQYF
CDR3 DNA: TGCGCCAGCAGCGCCCCGGGACTAGCGGGTTACGAGCAGTACTTC
clone size: .
D gene: TRBD2
J gene: TRBJ2-7
V gene: TRBV10-2

CDR3 protein: CASSLALGDPNQYF
CDR3 DNA: TGTGCCAGCAGCTTAGCCCTGGGCGATCCAAACCAGTACTTC
clone size: .
D gene: .
J gene: TRBJ2-7
V gene: TRBV7-2

CDR3 protein: CASSYLAGEETQYF
CDR3 DNA: TGTGCCAGCAGTTACCTAGCAGGGGAAGAGACCCAGTACTTC
clone size: .
D gene: .
J gene: TRBJ2-5
V gene: TRBV6-5

CDR3 protein: CASSVGSGLAYNEQFF
CDR3 DNA: TGTGCCAGCAGCGTAGGATCGGGACTAGCTTACAATGAGCAGTTCTTC
clone size: .
D gene: TRBD2
J gene: TRBJ2-1
V gene: TRBV9

CDR3 protein: CASSLTRVNTGELFF
CDR3 DNA: TGTGCCAGCAGCTTGACAAGGGTTAACACCGGGGAGCTGTTTTTT
clone size: .
D gene: .
J gene: TRBJ2-2
V gene: TRBV7-6

CDR3 protein: CTISERERSYEQYF
CDR3 DNA: TGTACCATCAGTGAGCGGGAGCGCTCCTACGAGCAGTACTTC
clone size: .
D gene: TRBD2
J gene: TRBJ2-7
V gene: TRBV10-3

CDR3 protein: CSVEEGRQGAWETQYF
CDR3 DNA: TGCAGCGTTGAAGAGGGGAGACAGGGGGCATGGGAGACCCAGTACTTC
clone size: .
D gene: TRBD1
J gene: TRBJ2-5
V gene: TRBV29-1

CDR3 protein: CASSLSVETGGFGANVLTF
CDR3 DNA: TGTGCCAGCAGTTTAAGTGTCGAGACAGGGGGCTTTGGGGCCAACGTCCTGACTTTC
clone size: .
D gene: TRBD1
J gene: TRBJ2-6
V gene: TRBV27

CDR3 protein: CAWRSAKNIQYF
CDR3 DNA: TGTGCCTGGAGGAGCGCCAAAAACATTCAGTACTTC
clone size: .
D gene: .
J gene: TRBJ2-4
V gene: TRBV30

CDR3 protein: CASSSRTSGRAYNEQFF
CDR3 DNA: TGTGCCAGCAGTTCCCGGACTAGCGGGAGGGCCTACAATGAGCAGTTCTTC
clone size: .
D gene: TRBD2
J gene: TRBJ2-1
V gene: TRBV27

CDR3 protein: CASSLPRSGGAETGELFF
CDR3 DNA: TGTGCCAGCAGCCTCCCCCGGTCAGGGGGAGCGGAGACCGGGGAGCTGTTTTTT
clone size: .
D gene: TRBD1
J gene: TRBJ2-2
V gene: TRBV7-8

CDR3 protein: CASSPQFSGWEQYF
CDR3 DNA: TGTGCCAGCAGCCCCCAATTCAGCGGGTGGGAGCAGTATTTT
clone size: .
D gene: .
J gene: TRBJ2-3
V gene: TRBV5-6

CDR3 protein: CASSLFAVGDTQYF
CDR3 DNA: TGTGCCAGCAGTTTATTCGCCGTCGGAGATACGCAGTATTTT
clone size: .
D gene: .
J gene: TRBJ2-3
V gene: TRBV27

CDR3 protein: CASSLGQNTGELFF
CDR3 DNA: TGTGCCAGCAGCTTAGGTCAGAACACCGGGGAGCTGTTTTTT
clone size: .
D gene: .
J gene: TRBJ2-2
V gene: TRBV11-2

CDR3 protein: CASSLGTGEVNEKLFF
CDR3 DNA: TGTGCCAGCAGCTTAGGAACAGGGGAGGTTAATGAAAAACTGTTTTTT
clone size: .
D gene: TRBD1
J gene: TRBJ1-4
V gene: TRBV7-6

CDR3 protein: CASSFSRGDLSYEQYF
CDR3 DNA: TGCGCCAGCAGCTTTTCCCGGGGGGACCTCTCCTACGAGCAGTACTTC
clone size: once
D gene: TRBD2
J gene: TRBJ2-7
V gene: TRBV5-1

CDR3 protein: CASSSSVGQTTDTQYF
CDR3 DNA: TGTGCCAGCAGCTCATCGGTAGGACAGACCACAGATACGCAGTATTTT
clone size: .
D gene: .
J gene: TRBJ2-3
V gene: TRBV9

CDR3 protein: CSVEPAGVSETQYF
CDR3 DNA: TGCAGCGTTGAACCAGCGGGAGTATCAGAGACCCAGTACTTC
clone size: .
D gene: TRBD2
J gene: TRBJ2-5
V gene: TRBV29-1

CDR3 protein: CASSYERERGETQYF
CDR3 DNA: TGTGCCAGCAGTTATGAGCGGGAGAGAGGAGAGACCCAGTACTTC
clone size: .
D gene: TRBD2
J gene: TRBJ2-5
V gene: TRBV6-6

CDR3 protein: CASSYRQGREHRGAVF
CDR3 DNA: TGTGCCAGCAGTTACCGACAGGGGAGGGAACACCGGGGAGCTGTTTTT
clone size: .
D gene: .
J gene: TRBJ2-2
V gene: TRBV6-5

CDR3 protein: CASRIAGVPYEQYF
CDR3 DNA: TGCGCCAGCAGGATAGCGGGAGTGCCGTACGAGCAGTACTTC
clone size: .
D gene: TRBD2
J gene: TRBJ2-7
V gene: TRBV5-1

CDR3 protein: CASSLESSGSYEQYF
CDR3 DNA: TGTGCCAGTAGTCTGGAGTCTAGCGGCTCCTACGAGCAGTACTTC
clone size: .
D gene: TRBD2
J gene: TRBJ2-7
V gene: TRBV19

CDR3 protein: CASSSLAGELFF
CDR3 DNA: TGTGCCAGCAGCTCTCTGGCCGGGGAGCTGTTTTTT
clone size: .
D gene: .
J gene: TRBJ2-2
V gene: TRBV9

CDR3 protein: CASSGGNQPQHF
CDR3 DNA: TGTGCCAGCAGTGGGGGCAATCAGCCCCAGCATTTT
clone size: .
D gene: .
J gene: TRBJ1-5
V gene: TRBV27

CDR3 protein: CASSWGLSYEQYF
CDR3 DNA: TGCGCCAGCAGCTGGGGACTTTCCTACGAGCAGTACTTC
clone size: .
D gene: .
J gene: TRBJ2-7
V gene: TRBV5-1

CDR3 protein: CASSYFGQFNTEAFF
CDR3 DNA: TGTGCCAGCAGTTACTTCGGCCAGTTTAACACTGAAGCTTTCTTT
clone size: once
D gene: .
J gene: TRBJ1-1
V gene: TRBV6-5

CDR3 protein: CASSVEWDTQYF
CDR3 DNA: TGTGCCAGCAGCGTAGAGTGGGATACGCAGTATTTT
clone size: .
D gene: .
J gene: TRBJ2-3
V gene: TRBV9

CDR3 protein: CASSYRASSSEQYF
CDR3 DNA: TGTGCCAGCAGTTACCGTGCTAGTTCCTCCGAGCAGTACTTC
clone size: .
D gene: .
J gene: TRBJ2-7
V gene: TRBV6-5

CDR3 protein: CASRGFGGYEQYF
CDR3 DNA: TGTGCCAGCAGGGGATTTGGGGGCTACGAGCAGTACTTC
clone size: few
D gene: .
J gene: TRBJ2-7
V gene: TRBV6-5

CDR3 protein: CASSLEAYNEQFF
CDR3 DNA: TGTGCCAGCAGCTTGGAAGCTTACAATGAGCAGTTCTTC
clone size: once
D gene: .
J gene: TRBJ2-1
V gene: TRBV5-6

CDR3 protein: CASSIGGESSYEQYF
CDR3 DNA: TGTGCCAGTAGTATAGGGGGGGAGAGCTCCTACGAGCAGTACTTC
clone size: .
D gene: .
J gene: TRBJ2-7
V gene: TRBV19

CDR3 protein: CASSQAWTSGRPGQETQYF
CDR3 DNA: TGTGCCAGCAGCCAGGCTTGGACTAGCGGGAGACCGGGGCAAGAGACCCAGTACTTC
clone size: .
D gene: TRBD2
J gene: TRBJ2-5
V gene: TRBV14

CDR3 protein: CASSPSGTIIDEQFF
CDR3 DNA: TGTGCCAGCAGCCCCAGCGGGACGATTATAGATGAGCAGTTCTTC
clone size: .
D gene: TRBD2
J gene: TRBJ2-1
V gene: TRBV9

CDR3 protein: CASSLAPPGSSYEQYF
CDR3 DNA: TGTGCCAGCAGCTTAGCGCCGCCGGGTTCCTCCTACGAGCAGTACTTC
clone size: .
D gene: .
J gene: TRBJ2-7
V gene: TRBV7-9